The rows below give T cell receptor beta chains drawn from one sample of a study of T cell responses to AZD1222 COVID-19 vaccine. Assay: immunoSEQ multiplex PCR; the TCRdb copy retains only in-frame clones and omits some. The profile shows roughly 170,000 clones, 91% of them singletons. The sample in question was peripheral blood, obtained on day 0 of AZD1222 vaccination. These receptors came from an adult in good health. The CDR3 runs from the conserved cysteine through the conserved F or W. D genes are given only for firm matches. Some rows mark clone size as missing; the rest say once, few, many or name a class of expanded clone.

V gene	CDR3 length	D gene	clone size	J gene	CDR3 protein	CDR3 DNA
TRBV12-3/TRBV12-4	13	-	-	TRBJ1-4	CASTRIANEKLFF	TGTGCCAGCACCCGCATTGCTAATGAAAAACTGTTTTTT
TRBV15	13	-	-	TRBJ2-1	CATSRDRRDEQFF	TGTGCCACCAGCAGAGACAGGCGGGATGAGCAGTTCTTC
TRBV5-3	17	-	-	TRBJ2-3	CARSLKVGIPRTDTQYF	TGTGCCAGAAGCCTCAAGGTGGGGATCCCCCGTACAGATACGCAGTATTTT
TRBV18	14	-	-	TRBJ1-2	CASSIQGFTEGYTF	TGTGCCAGCTCGATACAGGGCTTTACGGAGGGCTACACCTTC
TRBV4-3	16	-	-	TRBJ1-1	CASSQVQGRWDTEAFF	TGCGCCAGCAGCCAAGTCCAGGGGAGATGGGACACTGAAGCTTTCTTT
TRBV7-9	16	TRBD1	-	TRBJ1-1	CASSLATTGEPTEAFF	TGTGCCAGCAGCTTAGCCACGACAGGGGAACCCACTGAAGCTTTCTTT
TRBV10-1	13	-	-	TRBJ1-2	CASSERGNYGYTF	TGCGCCAGCAGCGAACGGGGGAACTATGGCTACACCTTC
TRBV6-6	15	TRBD1	-	TRBJ2-2	CASSYPGQGSGELFF	TGTGCCAGCAGTTACCCGGGACAGGGATCTGGGGAGCTGTTTTTT
TRBV7-9	12	-	once	TRBJ1-1	CASSLSGTEAFF	TGTGCCAGCAGCTTGTCGGGCACTGAAGCTTTCTTT
TRBV12-3/TRBV12-4	13	TRBD1	few	TRBJ1-5	CASSRTGEQPQHF	TGTGCCAGCAGTCGTACAGGGGAACAGCCCCAGCATTTT
TRBV27	13	-	-	TRBJ2-1	CASSRPGRNEQFF	TGTGCCAGCAGTCGACCCGGACGGAATGAGCAGTTCTTC
TRBV7-2	16	TRBD1	-	TRBJ1-2	CASSASGTGANYGYTF	TGTGCCAGCAGCGCCTCCGGGACAGGGGCTAACTATGGCTACACCTTC
TRBV19	13	-	-	TRBJ1-3	CASSSTFGNTIYF	TGTGCCAGTAGTTCCACTTTTGGAAACACCATATATTTT
TRBV30	13	-	-	TRBJ2-5	CAWSAGNQETQYF	TGTGCCTGGAGTGCCGGGAACCAAGAGACCCAGTACTTC
TRBV3-1/TRBV3-2	15	TRBD2	once	TRBJ2-7	CASSLRLAGGNEQYF	TGTGCCAGCAGCCTTCGACTAGCGGGAGGCAACGAGCAGTACTTC
TRBV5-4	14	-	-	TRBJ1-2	CASSLASAYTGYTF	TGTGCCAGCAGCTTGGCTTCGGCCTATACTGGCTACACCTTC
TRBV5-1	16	TRBD2	-	TRBJ2-3	CASTEQGGGAVDTQYF	TGCGCCAGTACCGAACAAGGCGGGGGGGCCGTGGATACGCAGTATTTT
TRBV30	12	-	few	TRBJ1-4	CAWGRVREKLFF	TGTGCCTGGGGCAGGGTTCGGGAAAAACTGTTTTTT
TRBV27	15	-	-	TRBJ1-6	CASRTLGTASSPLHF	TGTGCCAGCCGGACCTTAGGGACCGCATCTTCACCCCTCCACTTT
TRBV7-2	16	TRBD2	-	TRBJ2-7	CASSLVGTSGGYEQYF	TGTGCCAGCAGCTTAGTCGGGACTAGCGGGGGTTACGAGCAGTACTTC
TRBV28	15	TRBD1	-	TRBJ2-5	CASRLGGQGVETQYF	TGTGCCAGCCGGCTTGGGGGACAGGGGGTGGAGACCCAGTACTTC
TRBV11-2	17	TRBD1	-	TRBJ2-2	CASRSSPGQPNTGELFF	TGTGCCAGCAGATCTTCACCGGGACAGCCGAACACCGGGGAGCTGTTTTTT
TRBV29-1	14	-	-	TRBJ1-2	CSVVTGPANYGYTF	TGCAGCGTTGTGACAGGTCCGGCTAACTATGGCTACACCTTC
TRBV5-1	16	TRBD2	-	TRBJ2-3	CASSLELAGESDTQYF	TGCGCCAGCAGCTTGGAGCTGGCGGGAGAGAGCGATACGCAGTATTTT
TRBV29-1	12	-	-	TRBJ1-3	CSVGDSGNTIYF	TGCAGCGTTGGTGACAGTGGAAACACCATATATTTT
TRBV29-1	14	TRBD1	-	TRBJ2-5	CSVEPGTDQETQYF	TGCAGCGTGGAACCTGGGACAGATCAAGAGACCCAGTACTTC
TRBV18	16	TRBD1	-	TRBJ1-5	CASSSDRALSNQPQHF	TGTGCCAGCTCATCCGACAGGGCCCTTAGCAATCAGCCCCAGCATTTT
TRBV19	14	TRBD2	-	TRBJ2-7	CASNSGGGPREQYF	TGTGCCAGTAATAGCGGGGGTGGCCCTCGTGAGCAGTACTTC
TRBV6-4	13	TRBD1	-	TRBJ1-1	CASSVETGDEAFF	TGTGCCAGCAGTGTCGAGACAGGGGATGAAGCTTTCTTT
TRBV11-2	18	TRBD2	-	TRBJ2-2	CASSLSPGAGPNTGELFF	TGTGCCAGCAGCTTATCACCAGGAGCGGGGCCTAACACCGGGGAGCTGTTTTTT
TRBV18	13	-	once	TRBJ1-1	CASSPQGGTEAFF	TGTGCCAGCTCACCACAGGGAGGTACTGAAGCTTTCTTT
TRBV6-2/TRBV6-3	16	-	once	TRBJ1-5	CASSSIPAGSNQPQHF	TGTGCCAGCAGTTCCATTCCTGCGGGTAGCAATCAGCCCCAGCATTTT
TRBV6-5	14	-	-	TRBJ1-4	CASSRTRTNEKLFF	TGTGCCAGCAGTAGAACCCGCACTAATGAAAAACTGTTTTTT
TRBV28	12	-	-	TRBJ1-2	CASSLRGGGYTF	TGTGCCAGCAGTTTACGGGGGGGTGGCTACACCTTC
TRBV7-8	16	TRBD1	-	TRBJ1-5	CASSLWDRVDNQPQHF	TGTGCCAGCAGCTTATGGGACAGGGTAGACAATCAGCCCCAGCATTTT
TRBV12-3/TRBV12-4	13	-	-	TRBJ1-1	CASSWGPTGEAFF	TGTGCCAGTTCCTGGGGGCCGACAGGTGAAGCTTTCTTT
TRBV19	14	-	-	TRBJ2-3	CASSVRVSTDTQYF	TGTGCCAGTAGTGTAAGGGTTAGCACAGATACGCAGTATTTT
TRBV27	14	-	-	TRBJ2-3	CASTGQRSTDTQYF	TGTGCCAGCACCGGACAGAGAAGCACAGATACGCAGTATTTT
TRBV5-1	14	-	-	TRBJ1-2	CASSLEGGGNGYTF	TGCGCCAGCAGCTTGGAGGGGGGTGGCAATGGCTACACCTTC